This T cell receptor (beta chain) was observed in a study of glioma-infiltrating T cells after dendritic cell vaccination. Study at large: Samples are from glioblastoma patients in Phase I and II dendritic cell vaccine trials.

Time point given: after dendritic cell vaccination, including at tumor progression/relapse. None of the glioblastoma patients had an isocitrate dehydrogenase mutation. Blood PBMC samples: pre-vaccination, two weeks post third vaccination, and at tumor progression. The assay was immunoSEQ multiplex PCR, and TCRdb's table has in-frame clones only and misses some. Among tens of thousands of clones, less than 85% were seen once, and the ten largest hold under 8.5%. Notes on this clone: Its antigen is not identified. An end of the junction does not agree with germline; a read error may underlie this.

Overall study findings and caveats: Complete blood and tumor specimen sets were limited to few patients.

The CDR3 runs to 14 residues. CDR1 and CDR2 from the germline V gene are MNHEY and SMNVEV (reference sequence). This TCR was recovered from a human donor with glioblastoma. This sequence joins TRBV27 and TRBJ2-7; 7 bases match TRBD1. The input for sequencing was blood, taken after dendritic cell vaccination. The CDR3 loop reads CASSPRQGTYKQYF. In DNA form, the CDR3 reads TGTGCCAGCAGTCCCCGACAGGGTACCTACAAGCAGTACTTC.